These 2 T cell receptor beta chains originate from one sample sequenced in a study of cytomegalovirus exposure and HLA in healthy donors. A multiplex PCR was run with 60 Vbeta primers and 13 Jbeta primers. Assay used: immunoSEQ multiplex PCR; TCRdb lists only in-frame clones, some missing. The sample shows approximately 100,000 clones, roughly a tenth of them seen only once. Sequencing used PBMCs. All receptors derive from a man aged 35-49 years in good health and CMV-seropositive.

This clone was seen more than once but under ten times. CDR3 DNA: TGTGCCAGCAGCCAACGGGTAGGAGCGGGAGGATACACAGATACGCAGTATTTT. Its translation is CASSQRVGAGGYTDTQYF. This chain joins TRBV14 and TRBJ2-3; 9 bases match TRBD2. V dropped 2 bases and J dropped 2; count of bases not matched to a gene: 11. The germline gives CDR1 SGHDN, CDR2 FVKESK. CDR3 length: 18 residues.

This clone came up a few times. The chain uses TRBV7-2 and TRBJ2-1; D perhaps matches TRBD2 (6 bases). This CDR3 region has 16 residues. Germline V CDR1 and CDR2: SGHTA, FQGNSA. V was shortened by 2 bases and J by 4 bases, with 15 bases between the two germline ends. The CDR3 bases are TGTGCCAGCAGCTTATATGGGACTGCTCCATACAATGAGCAGTTCTTC. Protein: CASSLYGTAPYNEQFF.